This TCR beta chain was sequenced in a study of shared clonotypes between healthy human individuals. This CDR3 contains 15 residues. The germline V gene encodes CDR1 KGHSH and CDR2 LQKENI. Trimming shortened V by 4 bases and J by 1 base, and 13 bases separated the two germline ends. About this clone: Its antigen remains unknown.

Study-wide findings and caveats: Sampling covered blood only; tissue repertoires likely differ. Non-shared clonotypes displayed generation probabilities falling below those of clonotypes present in all four donors. Generally, estimated richness proved larger in naive subsets than it did in memory subsets.

Sequencing was at deep level. Sequenced by immunoSEQ multiplex PCR; TCRdb stores in-frame clones only, minus some. The table shows roughly 2,300,000 clones, with less than 95% occurring only once. The sequenced sample was naive CD4+ T cells from PBMCs. Stated subset: CD45RA+ positively selected. The V and J genes are TRBV18 and TRBJ2-5, with a tentative D call TRBD1 (6 bases). The receptor was isolated from a man in his late teens or twenties in good health. Some clones in this sample may be carry-over from other donors' samples. The CDR3 loop is CASSRAGAFQETQYF. The CDR3 nucleotides read TGTGCCAGCTCACGGGCAGGGGCCTTCCAAGAGACCCAGTACTTC.